A selection of T cell receptor beta chains follows, all from one sample in a study of PD-L1 blockade in urothelial cancer. Only in-frame clones appear in the TCRdb table, and some are missing; sequencing was by immunoSEQ multiplex PCR. The top ten hold roughly 2.9% of the sample, which has 100,000 to 150,000 clones, approximately 84% seen once. The sequences come from PBMCs, collected around atezolizumab (anti-PD-L1) treatment. The receptors shown here come from a man aged 50 to 60 with urothelial cancer. The conserved cysteine and the conserved F or W are not part of the CDR3 here. The D gene is left open where the match is weak.

ASSLTELSYEQY | 12 | TRBV5-1 | NA
ASSQEVGTGGWGQPQH | 16 | TRBV4-2 | TRBD1
ASSPLGPSGSNEQF | 14 | TRBV5-4 | TRBD2
ASSQGAKAF | 9 | TRBV10-1 | TRBD1
ASSASGTTYNEQF | 13 | TRBV7-9 | TRBD2
ASSISAGRAEAF | 12 | TRBV19 | NA
ASSSGQSNTEAF | 12 | TRBV18 | TRBD1
ASSEQGSLAF | 10 | TRBV6-1 | NA
ASSQGVNSPLH | 11 | TRBV2 | TRBD1
ASSQEVTVAGLIRKQY | 16 | TRBV4-1 | TRBD2
ASSRAGADYNEQF | 13 | TRBV7-3 | TRBD2
ASSGLWEAPH | 10 | TRBV5-6 | NA
ASSSDRARTEAF | 12 | TRBV6-1 | TRBD1
ASSNTGGFYNEQF | 13 | TRBV5-4 | TRBD1
ASSSPGLTSGEQF | 13 | TRBV6-6 | NA
ASIQGLSSTGELF | 13 | TRBV6-1 | TRBD2
ASSPAGAIYNEQF | 13 | TRBV14 | TRBD2
ASSLFTGLANEKLF | 14 | TRBV4-1 | NA
ASRRDRDEQY | 10 | TRBV5-1 | TRBD1
ASSIEVRTYSGYT | 13 | TRBV19 | NA
ASSFSGDRAYGYT | 13 | TRBV7-9 | TRBD1